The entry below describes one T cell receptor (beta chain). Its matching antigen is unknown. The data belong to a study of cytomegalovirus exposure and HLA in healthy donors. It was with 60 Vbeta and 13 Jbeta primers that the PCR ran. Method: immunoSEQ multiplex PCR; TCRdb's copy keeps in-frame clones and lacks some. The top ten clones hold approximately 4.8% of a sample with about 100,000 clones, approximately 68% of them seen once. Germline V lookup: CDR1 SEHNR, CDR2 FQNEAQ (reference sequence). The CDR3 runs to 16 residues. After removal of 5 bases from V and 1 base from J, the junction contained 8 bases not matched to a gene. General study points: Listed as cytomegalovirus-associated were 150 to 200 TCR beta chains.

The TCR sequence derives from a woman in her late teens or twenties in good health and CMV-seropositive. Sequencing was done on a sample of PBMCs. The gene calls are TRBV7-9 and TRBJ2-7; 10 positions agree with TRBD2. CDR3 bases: TGTGCCAGCAGCCGTCAAACTAGCGGGAAGTCCTACGAGCAGTACTTC. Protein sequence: CASSRQTSGKSYEQYF. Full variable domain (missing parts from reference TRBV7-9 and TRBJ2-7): DTGVSQNPRHKITKRGQNVTFRCDPISEHNRLYWYRQTLGQGPEFLTYFQNEAQLEKSRLLSDRFSAERPKGSFSTLEIQRTEQGDSAMYLCASSRQTSGKSYEQYFGPGTRLTVT.